The sequence of this T cell receptor (beta chain) was determined in a study of response to subunit inactivated influenza vaccine. General study findings and limits: There was a suggestion from the authors that each seasonal influenza vaccination recruits few new T cells.

This clonotype was seen only a few times. The antigen remains unidentified. The germline gives CDR1 SQVTM, CDR2 ANQGSEA. This CDR3 contains 14 residues. The J segment lost 2 bases and the V segment lost 3 bases, leaving 4 bases of the junction unmatched. MiXCR, applied by TCRdb to the RT-PCR reads, yields one record per CDR3 protein. This sample has around 850,000 distinct CDR3 sequences, with approximately 17% found just once. The material sequenced was PBMCs from blood, taken 4 to 6 days after vaccination. The rearrangement links TRBV29-1 to TRBJ2-1; the match to TRBD1 covers 7 bases. The sequence was collected from a man in his fifties who received an inactivated influenza vaccine. CDR3: CSVDPQGAYNEQFF. CDR3 DNA sequence: TGCAGCGTTGATCCCCAGGGGGCCTACAATGAGCAGTTCTTC.